The following is a TCR beta chain sequence with its context. Its antigen is unidentified. This record belongs to a study of cytomegalovirus exposure and HLA in healthy donors. CDR3 length: 18 amino acids. The germline V gene has CDR1 SGHTS and CDR2 YDEGEE. Trimming took off 6 bases at V and 2 bases at J, with 27 bases between the two ends. Clones were sequenced by immunoSEQ multiplex PCR, and TCRdb holds only the in-frame ones, with some missing. Of about 84,000 clones in the sample, roughly 93% were seen once. Study-level results: Cytomegalovirus status, reportedly, was diagnosed with high specificity and sensitivity by the classifier. According to a subsequent analysis, TCR clusters from the first cohort were inclined to appear together in the roughly 120 validation repertoires.

The sequenced sample consisted of PBMCs. The source of this sequence is a man aged 25 to 45 in good health and CMV-seronegative. V gene TRBV5-8 combines with J gene TRBJ2-7; D is possibly TRBD2 (6 bases). In DNA form, the CDR3 reads TGTGCCAGCACCGGTATATGGCTGGCGGGACGAGACCCCTACGAGCAGTACTTC. It codes for CASTGIWLAGRDPYEQYF.